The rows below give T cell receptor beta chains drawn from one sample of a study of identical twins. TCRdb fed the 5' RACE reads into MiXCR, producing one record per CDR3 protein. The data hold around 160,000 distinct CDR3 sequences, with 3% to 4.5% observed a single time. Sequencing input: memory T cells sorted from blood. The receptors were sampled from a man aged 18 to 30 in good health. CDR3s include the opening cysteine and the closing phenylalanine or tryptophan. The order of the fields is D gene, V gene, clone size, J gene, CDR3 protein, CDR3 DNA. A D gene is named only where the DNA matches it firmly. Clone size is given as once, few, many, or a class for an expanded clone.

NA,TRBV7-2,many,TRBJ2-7,CASSLARLAYEQYF,TGTGCCAGCAGCTTAGCGCGGCTAGCGTACGAGCAGTACTTC
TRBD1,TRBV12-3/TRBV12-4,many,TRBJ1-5,CASRGDSGLRQPQHF,TGTGCCAGCAGAGGGGACAGCGGGCTAAGGCAGCCCCAGCATTTT
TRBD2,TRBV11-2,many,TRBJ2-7,CASSLGIAGIRYEQYF,TGTGCCAGCAGCTTAGGGATAGCGGGAATTCGCTACGAGCAGTACTTC
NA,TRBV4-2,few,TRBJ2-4,CASSQTLLGENIQYF,TGTGCCAGCAGCCAAACGCTCCTGGGGGAAAACATTCAGTACTTC
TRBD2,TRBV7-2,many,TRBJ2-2,CASSTLLTSGTSGFLVGAGELFF,TGTGCCAGCAGCACCTTACTTACCTCCGGGACTAGCGGGTTCCTCGTCGGCGCCGGGGAGCTGTTTTTT
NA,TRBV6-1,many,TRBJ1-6,CASSAGTRSSPLHF,TGTGCCAGCAGTGCCGGGACGAGGTCCTCACCCCTCCACTTT
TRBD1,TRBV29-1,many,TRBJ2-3,CSVRTGQITDTQYF,TGCAGCGTGCGGACAGGGCAAATCACAGATACGCAGTATTTT
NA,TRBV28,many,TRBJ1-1,CASSPTEAVTEAFF,TGTGCCAGCAGCCCTACCGAAGCGGTCACTGAAGCTTTCTTT
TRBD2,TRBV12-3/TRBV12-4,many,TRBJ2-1,CAITQLGLAGVDEQFF,TGTGCCATCACGCAACTGGGACTAGCGGGAGTCGACGAGCAGTTCTTC
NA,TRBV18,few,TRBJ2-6,CASSPGVGANVLTF,TGTGCCAGCTCACCAGGGGTCGGGGCCAACGTCCTGACTTTC
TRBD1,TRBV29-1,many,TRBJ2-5,CSVWTGSETQYF,TGCAGCGTGTGGACAGGTTCAGAGACCCAGTACTTC
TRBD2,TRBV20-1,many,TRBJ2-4,CSAPLSGSENIQYF,TGCAGTGCTCCCCTTAGCGGGAGTGAGAACATTCAGTACTTC
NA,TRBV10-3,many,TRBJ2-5,CAISESIQIETQYF,TGTGCCATCAGTGAGTCGATCCAGATAGAGACCCAGTACTTC
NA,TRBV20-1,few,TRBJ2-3,CSAAIVADTQYF,TGCAGTGCCGCAATCGTGGCAGATACGCAGTATTTT
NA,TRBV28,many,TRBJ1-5,CASSLWGLSNQPQHF,TGTGCCAGCAGTTTATGGGGGCTGAGCAATCAGCCCCAGCATTTT
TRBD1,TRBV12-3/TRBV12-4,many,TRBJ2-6,CASSPDRVLTVLTF,TGTGCCAGCAGTCCTGACAGGGTTCTCACCGTCCTGACTTTC
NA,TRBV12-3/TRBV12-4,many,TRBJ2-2,CASSPGTNTGELFF,TGTGCCAGCAGTCCGGGGACGAACACCGGGGAGCTGTTTTTT
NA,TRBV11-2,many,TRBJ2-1,CASSSNWDEQFF,TGTGCCAGCAGCTCCAACTGGGATGAGCAGTTCTTC
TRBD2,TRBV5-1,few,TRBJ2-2,CASRSEAGGPPGELFF,TGCGCCAGCAGATCGGAGGCGGGAGGGCCCCCCGGGGAGCTGTTTTTT
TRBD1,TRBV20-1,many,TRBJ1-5,CSAGTGGLNSNQPQHF,TGCAGTGCCGGGACAGGGGGCTTAAATAGCAATCAGCCCCAGCATTTT
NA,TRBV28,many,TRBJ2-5,CASSLLRGNQETQYF,TGTGCCAGCAGTTTACTACGGGGAAACCAAGAGACCCAGTACTTC
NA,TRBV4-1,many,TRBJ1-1,CASSQEVVGAEAFF,TGCGCCAGCAGCCAAGAAGTGGTGGGGGCTGAAGCTTTCTTT
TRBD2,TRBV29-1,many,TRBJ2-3,CSVGTSGRLDF,TGCAGCGTCGGGACTAGCGGGAGATTGGATTTT
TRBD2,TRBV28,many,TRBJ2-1,CASRTSGRFNEQFF,TGTGCCAGCAGGACTAGCGGGAGGTTCAATGAGCAGTTCTTC
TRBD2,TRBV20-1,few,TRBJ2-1,CSARGLAGFNEQFF,TGCAGTGCTAGAGGACTAGCGGGATTCAATGAGCAGTTCTTC
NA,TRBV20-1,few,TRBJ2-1,CSARDPLEREQFF,TGCAGTGCTAGAGACCCCCTCGAAAGGGAGCAGTTCTTC
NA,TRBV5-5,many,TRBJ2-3,CASSKTSDTQYF,TGTGCCAGCAGCAAGACATCAGATACGCAGTATTTT
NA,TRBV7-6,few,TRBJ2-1,CASSSSVSTYNEQFF,TGTGCCAGCAGCTCAAGCGTGTCCACCTACAATGAGCAGTTCTTC
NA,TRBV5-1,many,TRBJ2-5,CASSSQPGPQETQYF,TGCGCCAGCAGCTCCCAGCCGGGACCCCAAGAGACCCAGTACTTC
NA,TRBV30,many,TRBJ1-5,CAWSRTPGNQPQHF,TGTGCCTGGAGTAGGACCCCTGGAAATCAGCCCCAGCATTTT
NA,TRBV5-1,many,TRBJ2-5,CASSLDGRGANQETQYF,TGCGCCAGCAGCTTGGACGGCAGGGGTGCCAACCAAGAGACCCAGTACTTC
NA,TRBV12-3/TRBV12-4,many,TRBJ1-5,CASRTGSNQPQHF,TGTGCCAGCAGGACAGGTAGCAATCAGCCCCAGCATTTT
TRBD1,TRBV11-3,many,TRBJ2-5,CASSLGTGTETQYF,TGTGCCAGCAGCTTGGGGACAGGGACGGAGACCCAGTACTTC
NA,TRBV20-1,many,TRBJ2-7,CSASGHLAPHEQYF,TGCAGTGCCAGTGGACATCTGGCTCCCCACGAGCAGTACTTC
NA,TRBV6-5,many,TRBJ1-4,CASSYGFFRGSEEKLFF,TGTGCCAGCAGTTACGGGTTTTTTCGGGGGAGTGAAGAAAAACTGTTTTTT
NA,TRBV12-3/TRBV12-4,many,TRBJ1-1,CASSLQVTEAFF,TGTGCCAGCAGTTTACAAGTCACTGAAGCTTTCTTT
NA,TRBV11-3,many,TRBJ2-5,CASSPHTGETQYF,TGTGCCAGCAGCCCACACACAGGGGAGACCCAGTACTTC
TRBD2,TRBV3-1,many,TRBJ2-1,CASSHERTSGSNEQFF,TGTGCCAGCAGCCATGAAAGGACTAGCGGGAGCAATGAGCAGTTCTTC
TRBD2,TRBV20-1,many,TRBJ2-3,CSARALAASGTSTDTQYF,TGCAGTGCTAGGGCCCTCGCCGCTAGCGGAACCAGCACAGATACGCAGTATTTT
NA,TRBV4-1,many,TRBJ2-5,CASSQGETVRDQETQYF,TGCGCCAGCAGCCAAGGAGAAACAGTTCGGGACCAAGAGACCCAGTACTTC